This T cell receptor (beta chain) derives from a study of blood T cell repertoires in COVID-19. The overall study: In each case, the material was cDNA or gDNA derived from T cells, B-cell-depleted T cells, or PBMCs.

The table came from immunoSEQ multiplex PCR; TCRdb's copy has only in-frame clones and leaves some out. This table holds about 370,000 clones, around 91% found once. The clonotype comes from a man between 18 and 29 years old who had recovered from COVID-19. Specimen: PBMCs or T cells enriched from blood (not recorded which).

The CDR3 DNA follows: TGTGCCAGCAGTGAAGCTGGCCTAGCGTTAGAGACCCAGTACTTC. This translates into CASSEAGLALETQYF. V is TRBV6-1 and J is TRBJ2-5; possible D gene TRBD2, 6 bases. CDR3 size: 15 residues. The V gene's germline CDR1 is MNHNS and CDR2 SASEGT. V lost 0 bases to trimming and J lost 4 bases, with 12 bases between them.